This T cell receptor (beta chain) was found in a study of T cells in Graves' hyperthyroidism and ophthalmopathy. This CDR3 is built from 13 residues. The ends were cut back, 5 bases at V and 9 bases at J, with 14 bases in the middle. In patients aged 18 to 65, hyperthyroidism was newly diagnosed, with duration under 2 months. Exclusion followed for patients with uncontrolled infection, other autoimmune disease, pregnancy or lactation. The diagnoses drew upon clinical symptoms, serum thyroxine and TRAb, thyroid ultrasound and orbital computed tomography. Researchers amplified the TCR beta CDR3 regions from RNA transcripts. The primer set for the first-round RT-PCR of the TCR CDR3 was HTBI. MiXCR, applied by TCRdb to the multiplex PCR reads, yields one record per CDR3 protein. The data show hundreds of thousands of distinct CDR3 sequences, with around 14% seen just once and around 9.2% held by the top ten.

This clonotype was seen repeatedly, ten times or more. The chain recombines TRBV12-3 or TRBV12-4 with TRBJ1-5; D remains unclear. The sequenced sample consisted of blood. The TCR originated in a young woman with Graves' hyperthyroidism. The CDR3, as DNA: TGTGCCAGCAGTCCCTCTGACCTGATGCCCCAGCATTTT. It translates to CASSPSDLMPQHF.